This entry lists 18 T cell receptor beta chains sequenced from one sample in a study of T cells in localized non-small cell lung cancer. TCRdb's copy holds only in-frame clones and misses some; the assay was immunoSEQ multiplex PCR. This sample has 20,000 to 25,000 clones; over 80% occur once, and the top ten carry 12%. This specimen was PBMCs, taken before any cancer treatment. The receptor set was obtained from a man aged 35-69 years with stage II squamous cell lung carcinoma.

CDR3 loop: CASSQGNAQNEKLFF. In DNA form, the CDR3 reads TGCGCCAGCAGCCAAGGGAATGCGCAGAATGAAAAACTGTTTTTT. The gene calls are TRBV4-1 and TRBJ1-4; D call uncertain. The CDR3 has 15 amino acids. V was pared by 1 base and J by 5 bases, with 11 bases between. Germline V CDR1 and CDR2: MGHRA, YSYEKL.

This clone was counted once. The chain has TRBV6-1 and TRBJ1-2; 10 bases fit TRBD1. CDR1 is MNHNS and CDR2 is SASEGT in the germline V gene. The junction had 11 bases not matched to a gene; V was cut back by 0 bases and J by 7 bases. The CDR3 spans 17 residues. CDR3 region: CASSEALRGTGVIGYTF. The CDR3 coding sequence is TGTGCCAGCAGTGAAGCGCTTCGGGGGACAGGGGTGATTGGCTACACCTTC.

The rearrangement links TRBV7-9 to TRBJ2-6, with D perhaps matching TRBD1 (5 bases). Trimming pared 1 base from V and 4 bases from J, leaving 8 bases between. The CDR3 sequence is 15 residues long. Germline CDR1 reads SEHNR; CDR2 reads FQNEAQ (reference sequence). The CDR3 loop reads CASSLGGSGANVLTF. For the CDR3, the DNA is TGTGCCAGCAGCTTAGGGGGCTCCGGGGCCAACGTCCTGACTTTC.

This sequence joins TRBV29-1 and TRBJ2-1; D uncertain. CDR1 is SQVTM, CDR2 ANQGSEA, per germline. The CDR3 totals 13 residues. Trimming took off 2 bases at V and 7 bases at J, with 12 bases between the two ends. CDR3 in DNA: TGCAGCGTTGAACTTCCCCCCATTAATGAGCAGTTCTTC. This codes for CSVELPPINEQFF.

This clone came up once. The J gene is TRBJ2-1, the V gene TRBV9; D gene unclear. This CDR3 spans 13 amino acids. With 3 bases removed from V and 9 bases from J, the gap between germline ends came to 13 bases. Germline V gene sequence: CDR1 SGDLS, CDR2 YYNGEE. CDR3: CASSAINFGEQFF. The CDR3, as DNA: TGTGCCAGCAGCGCCATTAATTTTGGTGAGCAGTTCTTC.

CDR3 coding DNA: TGTGCCAGTAGTATATTGAATGCCGAGGCTGAAGCTTTCTTT. The encoded protein is CASSILNAEAEAFF. The rearrangement uses TRBV19 and TRBJ1-1; D is unresolved. Trimming took off 2 bases at V and 6 bases at J, with 13 bases between the two ends. This CDR3 spans 14 amino acids. The V gene's germline CDR1 is LNHDA and CDR2 SQIVND (reference sequence).

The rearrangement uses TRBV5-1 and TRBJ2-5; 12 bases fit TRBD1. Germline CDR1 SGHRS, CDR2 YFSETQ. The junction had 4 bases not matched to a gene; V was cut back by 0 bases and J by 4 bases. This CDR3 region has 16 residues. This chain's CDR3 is CASSLGGQGARETQYF. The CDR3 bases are TGCGCCAGCAGCTTGGGGGGACAGGGGGCGCGAGAGACCCAGTACTTC.

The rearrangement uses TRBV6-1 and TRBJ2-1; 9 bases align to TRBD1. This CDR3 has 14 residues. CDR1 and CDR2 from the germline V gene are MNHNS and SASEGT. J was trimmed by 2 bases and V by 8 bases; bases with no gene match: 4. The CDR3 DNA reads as TGTGCCAGCCTCCGGGACAGGGCCTACAATGAGCAGTTCTTC. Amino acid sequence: CASLRDRAYNEQFF.

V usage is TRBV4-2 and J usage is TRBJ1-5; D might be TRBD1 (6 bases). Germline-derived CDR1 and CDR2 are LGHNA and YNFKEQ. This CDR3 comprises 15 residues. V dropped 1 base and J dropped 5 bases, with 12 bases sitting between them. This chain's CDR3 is CASSQVWDIDQPQHF. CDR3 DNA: TGTGCCAGCAGCCAAGTTTGGGACATTGATCAGCCCCAGCATTTT.

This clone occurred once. In DNA form, the CDR3 reads TGTGCCAGCAGCTACGGACAGGGGAGGAACACCGGGGAGCTGTTTTTT. Protein: CASSYGQGRNTGELFF. The rearrangement links TRBV11-2 to TRBJ2-2; 9 bases fit TRBD1. After removal of 4 bases from V and 1 base from J, the junction contained 4 bases not matched to a gene. The germline CDR1 and CDR2 sequences are SGHAT and FQNNGV. The CDR3 loop spans 16 amino acids.

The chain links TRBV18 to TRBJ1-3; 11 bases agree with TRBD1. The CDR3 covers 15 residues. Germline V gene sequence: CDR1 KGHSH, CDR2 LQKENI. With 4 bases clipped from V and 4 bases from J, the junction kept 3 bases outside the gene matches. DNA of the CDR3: TGTGCCAGCTCACTGGACAGGGGGCGAGGAAACACCATATATTTT. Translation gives CASSLDRGRGNTIYF.

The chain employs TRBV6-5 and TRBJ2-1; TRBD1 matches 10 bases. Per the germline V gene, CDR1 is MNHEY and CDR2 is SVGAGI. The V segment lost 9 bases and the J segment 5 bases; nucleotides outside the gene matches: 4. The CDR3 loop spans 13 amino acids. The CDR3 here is CARGTGANNEQFF. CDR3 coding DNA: TGTGCCAGGGGGACAGGGGCTAACAATGAGCAGTTCTTC.

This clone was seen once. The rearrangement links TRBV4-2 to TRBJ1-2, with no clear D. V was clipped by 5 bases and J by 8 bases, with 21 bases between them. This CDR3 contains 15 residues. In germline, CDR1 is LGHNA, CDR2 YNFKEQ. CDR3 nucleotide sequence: TGTGCCAGCAGCGTACCGGAAAGACGGTGGAACGGCTACACCTTC. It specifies CASSVPERRWNGYTF.

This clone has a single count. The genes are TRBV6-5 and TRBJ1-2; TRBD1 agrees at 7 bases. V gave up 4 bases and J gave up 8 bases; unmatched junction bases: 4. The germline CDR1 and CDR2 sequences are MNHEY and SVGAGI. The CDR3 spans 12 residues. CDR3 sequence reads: CASSSGRGGYTF. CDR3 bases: TGTGCCAGCAGTTCAGGCAGGGGGGGCTACACCTTC.

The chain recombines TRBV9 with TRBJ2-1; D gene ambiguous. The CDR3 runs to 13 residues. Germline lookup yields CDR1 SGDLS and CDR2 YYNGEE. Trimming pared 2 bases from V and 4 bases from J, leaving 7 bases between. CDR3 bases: TGTGCCAGCAGCGTGACCCCGTACAATGAGCAGTTCTTC. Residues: CASSVTPYNEQFF.

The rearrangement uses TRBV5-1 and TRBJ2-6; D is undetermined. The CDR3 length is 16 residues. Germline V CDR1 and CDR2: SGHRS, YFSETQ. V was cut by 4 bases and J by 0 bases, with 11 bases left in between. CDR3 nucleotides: TGCGCCAGCAGCCCGCAGGCCGACTCTGGGGCCAACGTCCTGACTTTC. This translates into CASSPQADSGANVLTF. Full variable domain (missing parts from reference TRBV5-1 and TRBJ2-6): KAGVTQTPRYLIKTRGQQVTLSCSPISGHRSVSWYQQTPGQGLQFLFEYFSETQRNKGNFPGRFSGRQFSNSRSEMNVSTLELGDSALYLCASSPQADSGANVLTFGAGSRLTVL.

The CDR3 sequence: CASSEGRGRTDTQYF. The CDR3 DNA reads as TGTGCCAGCAGTGAGGGCAGGGGGCGTACAGATACGCAGTATTTT. The V call is TRBV2, the J call TRBJ2-3, with 8 bases aligning to TRBD1. The CDR3 runs to 15 residues. Trimming took 3 bases from V and 3 from J; bases not matched to a gene: 5. In germline, CDR1 is SNHLY, CDR2 FYNNEI. Combining the CDR3 with reference TRBV2 and TRBJ2-3 gives the whole variable domain EPEVTQTPSHQVTQMGQEVILRCVPISNHLYFYWYRQILGQKVEFLVSFYNNEISEKSEIFDDQFSVERPDGSNFTLKIRSTKLEDSAMYFCASSEGRGRTDTQYFGPGTRLTVL.

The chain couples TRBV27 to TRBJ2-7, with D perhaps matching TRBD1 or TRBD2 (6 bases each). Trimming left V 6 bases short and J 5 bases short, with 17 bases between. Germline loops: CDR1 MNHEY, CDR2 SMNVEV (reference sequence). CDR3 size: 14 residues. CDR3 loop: CASSRGRGLHEQYF. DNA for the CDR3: TGTGCCAGCAGCCGGGGGCGCGGACTTCACGAGCAGTACTTC.